This T cell receptor beta chain was recorded in a study of T-cell reconstitution after alpha-beta-depleted transplantation in children. Germline CDR1 PRHDT, CDR2 FYEKMQ (reference sequence). Trimming took off 0 bases at V and 7 bases at J, with 9 bases between the two ends. This CDR3 spans 13 amino acids. Preparation of the TCRbeta library involved a method that used unique molecular identifiers. In TCRdb, the PCR reads were re-called with MiXCR into one record per CDR3 protein. The sample contains some 250,000 distinct CDR3 sequences, more than 10% of which appear only once. The specimen was PBMCs from the stem cell graft donor, collected from the stem cell graft. This clonotype was sampled from a human donor who donated a stem cell graft to a child with acute lymphoblastic leukemia. The gene calls are TRBV13 and TRBJ1-2; D uncertain. The DNA for the CDR3 is TGTGCCAGCAGCTTAGGGGCAGCTGCTGGCTACACCTTC. It yields the protein CASSLGAAAGYTF. Complete variable domain (other parts from reference TRBV13 and TRBJ1-2): AAGVIQSPRHLIKEKRETATLKCYPIPRHDTVYWYQQGPGQDPQFLISFYEKMQSDKGSIPDRFSAQQFSDYHSELNMSSLELGDSALYFCASSLGAAAGYTFGSGTRLTVV.